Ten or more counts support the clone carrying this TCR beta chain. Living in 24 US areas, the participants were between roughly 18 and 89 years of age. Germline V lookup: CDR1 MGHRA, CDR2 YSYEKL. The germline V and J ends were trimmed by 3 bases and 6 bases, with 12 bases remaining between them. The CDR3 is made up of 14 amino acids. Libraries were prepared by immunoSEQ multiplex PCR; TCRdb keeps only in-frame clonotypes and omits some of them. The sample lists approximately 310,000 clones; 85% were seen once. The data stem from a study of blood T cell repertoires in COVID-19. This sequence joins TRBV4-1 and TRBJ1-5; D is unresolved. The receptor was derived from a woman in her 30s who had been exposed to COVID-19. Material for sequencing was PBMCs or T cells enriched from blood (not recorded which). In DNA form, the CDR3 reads TGCGCCAGCAGCCACCCCCCAGATGGTCAGCCCCAGCATTTT. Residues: CASSHPPDGQPQHF.